This paragraph reports one T cell receptor beta chain. The read ends 3 residues shy of where the CDR3 ends; the end is completed using the germline J gene. The data originate from a study of Tregs in tolerant kidney transplant recipients. Clones were sequenced by immunoSEQ multiplex PCR, and TCRdb holds only the in-frame ones, with some missing. This sample's table has roughly 32,000 clones. The V and J ends lost 6 bases and 5 bases respectively, with 13 bases between them. There are 14 residues in the CDR3. Germline V gives CDR1 LNHDA, CDR2 SQIVND (reference sequence). The TCR was taken from a human donor who received a combined kidney and bone marrow transplant. The starting material was CD8+ T cells from blood, obtained before the transplant. The chain links TRBV19 to TRBJ2-2; D gene ambiguous. CDR3 bases read: TGTGCCAGTAGCCCAAGGGTAGGAACCGGGGAG. As protein: CASSPRVGTGE. In full, the CDR3 is CASSPRVGTGELFF.